This is a list of T cell receptor beta chains from one sample in a study of T-cell memory formation after mild COVID-19. One entry per CDR3 protein, called by TCRdb with MiXCR from the 5' RACE reads. The data contain about 49,000 distinct CDR3 sequences, under 7.5% of them seen just once; the ten biggest clones take up 1.4%. The sequencing sample was made of PBMCs or a T cell subset sorted from them (not recorded which). The receptors derive from a young man who had mild COVID-19 (a few samples of this study predate the infection). Cell type and time point are not known. Both conserved end residues are part of each CDR3. The order of the fields is J gene, clone size, D gene, V gene, CDR3 DNA, CDR3 protein. The D gene is left open where the match is weak. A row's size may be missing; if present it is once, few, many or a size class.

J gene: TRBJ2-3; clone size: NA; D gene: TRBD1; V gene: TRBV2; CDR3 DNA: TGTGCCAGCAGACCGGGACAGGGGGCAGATACGCAGTATTTT; CDR3 protein: CASRPGQGADTQYF
J gene: TRBJ1-1; clone size: NA; D gene: NA; V gene: TRBV14; CDR3 DNA: TGTGCCAGCAGCCAGGCTTGGGGACAAAGGGCTTTCTTT; CDR3 protein: CASSQAWGQRAFF
J gene: TRBJ2-7; clone size: NA; D gene: TRBD1; V gene: TRBV7-2; CDR3 DNA: TGTGCCAGCAGTAGACCGGGACAGGGTTCCTACGAGCAGTACTTC; CDR3 protein: CASSRPGQGSYEQYF
J gene: TRBJ1-6; clone size: NA; D gene: NA; V gene: TRBV12-3/TRBV12-4; CDR3 DNA: TGTGCCAGCAGTTTAAATCAGGGGCAATCACCCCTCCACTTT; CDR3 protein: CASSLNQGQSPLHF
J gene: TRBJ2-3; clone size: medium-sized; D gene: NA; V gene: TRBV5-1; CDR3 DNA: TGCGCCAGCAGCTTGGGAATCTCCCAGGATACGCAGTATTTT; CDR3 protein: CASSLGISQDTQYF
J gene: TRBJ2-7; clone size: NA; D gene: TRBD1; V gene: TRBV4-1; CDR3 DNA: TGCGCCAGCAGCCAAGAGTTGGGACAGGGGGGCTACGAGCAGTACTTC; CDR3 protein: CASSQELGQGGYEQYF
J gene: TRBJ1-2; clone size: NA; D gene: TRBD1; V gene: TRBV7-2; CDR3 DNA: TGTGCCAGCACCGACAGGGGAGGGAACTATGGCTACACCTTC; CDR3 protein: CASTDRGGNYGYTF
J gene: TRBJ1-2; clone size: many; D gene: TRBD1; V gene: TRBV4-3; CDR3 DNA: TGCGCCAGCAGCCGTTCAGGGGGTCCTTCCCCATCGCGGGGCTACACCTTC; CDR3 protein: CASSRSGGPSPSRGYTF
J gene: TRBJ2-7; clone size: NA; D gene: TRBD1; V gene: TRBV19; CDR3 DNA: TGTGCCAGTAGTTTCACAGGGGGGTCCTACGAGCAGTACTTC; CDR3 protein: CASSFTGGSYEQYF
J gene: TRBJ2-5; clone size: NA; D gene: TRBD2; V gene: TRBV24-1; CDR3 DNA: TGTGCCACCAGTGATGAGACTAGCGGAGGCGAGACCCAGTACTTC; CDR3 protein: CATSDETSGGETQYF
J gene: TRBJ2-7; clone size: NA; D gene: NA; V gene: TRBV20-1; CDR3 DNA: TGCAGTGCTAGAGCTCCTTGGAACGATCAGTACTTC; CDR3 protein: CSARAPWNDQYF
J gene: TRBJ1-2; clone size: NA; D gene: NA; V gene: TRBV7-9; CDR3 DNA: TGTGCCAGCAGACTCGACCAGGACTATGGCTACACCTTC; CDR3 protein: CASRLDQDYGYTF
J gene: TRBJ1-2; clone size: NA; D gene: NA; V gene: TRBV12-3/TRBV12-4; CDR3 DNA: TGTGCCAGCAGTTTAGCTGGGGGGAGGGCCTATGGCTACACCTTC; CDR3 protein: CASSLAGGRAYGYTF
J gene: TRBJ2-1; clone size: many; D gene: TRBD2; V gene: TRBV29-1; CDR3 DNA: TGCAGCGTGACACTAGCGGGGGCCTACAATGAGCAGTTCTTC; CDR3 protein: CSVTLAGAYNEQFF
J gene: TRBJ2-3; clone size: many; D gene: NA; V gene: TRBV7-2; CDR3 DNA: TGTGCCAGCAGCTTAGGGTCCCAACGTTGGGATACGCAGTATTTT; CDR3 protein: CASSLGSQRWDTQYF
J gene: TRBJ1-1; clone size: NA; D gene: NA; V gene: TRBV20-1; CDR3 DNA: TGCAGTGCTAAGCCGGGACATCGAAGGACTGAAGCTTTCTTT; CDR3 protein: CSAKPGHRRTEAFF
J gene: TRBJ2-4; clone size: few; D gene: NA; V gene: TRBV12-3/TRBV12-4; CDR3 DNA: TGTGCCAGCGGAGGGGCTGGATTAGACATTCAGTACTTC; CDR3 protein: CASGGAGLDIQYF
J gene: TRBJ1-4; clone size: NA; D gene: TRBD1; V gene: TRBV20-1; CDR3 DNA: TGCAGTGCTAGAGCGCGGACAGGGATTCATTATGAAAAACTGTTTTTT; CDR3 protein: CSARARTGIHYEKLFF
J gene: TRBJ1-5; clone size: many; D gene: NA; V gene: TRBV12-3/TRBV12-4; CDR3 DNA: TGTGCCAGCAGTTTCGTCAATCAGCCCCAGCATTTT; CDR3 protein: CASSFVNQPQHF
J gene: TRBJ2-2; clone size: few; D gene: NA; V gene: TRBV7-3; CDR3 DNA: TGTGCCAGCAGCCAACAGGGTTTTGGGGAGCTGTTTTTT; CDR3 protein: CASSQQGFGELFF
J gene: TRBJ2-5; clone size: NA; D gene: NA; V gene: TRBV20-1; CDR3 DNA: TGCAGTGCTCACGACGCGGCAGAGACCCAGTACTTC; CDR3 protein: CSAHDAAETQYF
J gene: TRBJ2-2; clone size: NA; D gene: NA; V gene: TRBV6-2/TRBV6-3; CDR3 DNA: TGTGCCAGCAGTTACCCCCCACTGGGAGCAAACACCGGGGAGCTGTTTTTT; CDR3 protein: CASSYPPLGANTGELFF